The 13 T cell receptor beta chains below all came from one sample that was sequenced in a study of cytomegalovirus exposure and HLA in healthy donors. Vbeta (60) and Jbeta (13) primers were used in the PCR. The protocol was immunoSEQ multiplex PCR, while the TCRdb copy is restricted to in-frame clones and leaves out a portion. The profile covers 150,000 or so clones, with 85% appearing a single time and 2% to 2.5% taken by the ten largest. The sequenced sample consisted of PBMCs. The receptors were gathered from a man between 18 and 29 years old in good health and CMV-seropositive.

In this sample, this clone turned up once. The V call is TRBV5-5, the J call TRBJ2-2; 8 bases fit TRBD1. Germline-derived CDR1 and CDR2 are SGHKS and YYEKEE (reference sequence). This CDR3 comprises 15 residues. The trim removed 1 base at V and 6 bases at J, leaving 5 bases unmatched. The CDR3 reads CASSLWETGAGELFF. DNA for the CDR3: TGTGCCAGCAGCTTGTGGGAGACAGGGGCCGGGGAGCTGTTTTTT.

This clone came up a few times. The chain recombines TRBV10-3 with TRBJ2-1, with a weak D call TRBD2 (6 bases). The CDR3 runs to 13 residues. The ends were cut back, 2 bases at V and 12 bases at J, with 14 bases in the middle. CDR1 ENHRY and CDR2 SYGVKD come from the germline V gene. The CDR3 nucleotides are TGTGCCATCAGTGAGGTCCTCGGGAGAGGGCAGTTCTTC. Protein product: CAISEVLGRGQFF.

V is TRBV6-1 and J is TRBJ1-6; unclear D gene. The germline gives CDR1 MNHNS, CDR2 SASEGT. V dropped 6 bases and J dropped 10 bases, with 10 bases sitting between them. There are 12 residues in the CDR3. The CDR3 DNA reads as TGTGCCAGCAGCACAAACCAATCACCCCTCCACTTT. Protein product: CASSTNQSPLHF.

The rearrangement links TRBV12-5 to TRBJ2-1, with D tentatively TRBD1 (5 bases). Trimming removed 6 bases at V and 10 bases at J, with 13 bases between. The CDR3 totals 12 residues. The V gene's germline CDR1 is LGHNT and CDR2 FRNRAP. CDR3 nucleotides: TGTGCTAGTGGAAGCGACAGTTACGAGCAGTTCTTC. Amino acid sequence: CASGSDSYEQFF. Combining the CDR3 with reference TRBV12-5 and TRBJ2-1 gives the whole variable domain DARVTQTPRHKVTEMGQEVTMRCQPILGHNTVFWYRQTMMQGLELLAYFRNRAPLDDSGMPKDRFSAEMPDATLATLKIQPSEPRDSAVYFCASGSDSYEQFFGPGTRLTVL.

The V call is TRBV11-1, the J call TRBJ2-7; TRBD1 agrees at 7 bases. With 7 bases clipped from V and 9 bases from J, the junction kept 15 bases outside the gene matches. Looked up from germline, CDR1 is SGHAT and CDR2 is FQDESV (reference sequence). The CDR3 runs 14 residues. The CDR3 here is CASTDQDRPTGQYF. The DNA for the CDR3 is TGTGCCAGCACCGACCAGGACAGGCCGACGGGGCAGTACTTC.

The genes are TRBV6-6 and TRBJ2-1; D is unresolved. The length of the CDR3 is 13 residues. V was pared by 4 bases and J by 4 bases, with 8 bases between. Germline loops: CDR1 MNHNY, CDR2 SVGAGI (reference sequence). DNA for the CDR3: TGTGCCAGCAGTTTATCTCCTTACAATGAGCAGTTCTTC. Encoded protein: CASSLSPYNEQFF.

The J gene is TRBJ2-7, the V gene TRBV7-2, with 8 nucleotides matching TRBD1. CDR1 SGHTA and CDR2 FQGNSA come from the germline V gene. This CDR3 spans 15 amino acids. Trimming cost V 5 bases and J 1 base; bases outside gene matches: 7. The CDR3 sequence is CASSTRQGRSYEQYF. The CDR3 nucleotides are TGTGCCAGCAGCACCCGACAGGGGCGATCCTACGAGCAGTACTTC. The complete variable domain, with remaining parts taken from reference TRBV7-2 and TRBJ2-7, reads GAGVSQSPSNKVTEKGKDVELRCDPISGHTALYWYRQSLGQGLEFLIYFQGNSAPDKSGLPSDRFSAERTGGSVSTLTIQRTQQEDSAVYLCASSTRQGRSYEQYFGPGTRLTVT.

Only one count was recorded for this clone. The chain links TRBV6-5 to TRBJ1-2, with TRBD1 identical over 10 bases. The CDR3 runs to 14 residues. Per the germline V gene, CDR1 is MNHEY and CDR2 is SVGAGI. Germline trimming cut 6 bases from V and 8 bases from J; bases unmatched to any gene: 9. This chain's CDR3 is CASSSGTGERGYTF. The CDR3 region has the DNA TGTGCCAGCAGCTCCGGGACAGGGGAAAGGGGCTACACCTTC.

V gene TRBV27 combines with J gene TRBJ2-3; 9 nucleotides agree with TRBD2. J lost 4 bases, V lost 4 bases, and 0 bases had no gene match. The CDR3 totals 13 residues. Germline V gene data show CDR1 as MNHEY and CDR2 as SMNVEV (reference sequence). The chain's CDR3 is CASSWTSADTQYF. In DNA form, the CDR3 reads TGTGCCAGCAGTTGGACTAGCGCAGATACGCAGTATTTT.

Regarding this clone: In the same sample, other DNA sequences code for this CDR3. V is TRBV7-9 and J is TRBJ2-5, with 8 nucleotides matching TRBD2. The CDR3 has 16 amino acids. Germline-derived CDR1 and CDR2 are SEHNR and FQNEAQ (reference sequence). Unmatched junction bases numbered 16, after V lost 8 bases and J lost 5 bases. The CDR3 loop reads CASGRPARSGEETQYF. Here the CDR3 DNA reads TGTGCCAGCGGCCGCCCTGCCCGTAGCGGGGAGGAGACCCAGTACTTC.

The V and J genes are TRBV4-2 and TRBJ1-3; possibly TRBD1 for D (5 bases). This CDR3 region has 12 residues. The germline V gene encodes CDR1 LGHNA and CDR2 YNFKEQ. V lost 0 bases and J lost 15, with 12 bases in between. CDR3: CASSQDLRGTYF. The DNA of the CDR3 is TGTGCCAGCAGCCAAGATTTAAGGGGAACATATTTT.

This clone came up once. The chain employs TRBV2 and TRBJ1-1, with TRBD1 matching 8 bases. The CDR3 extends over 12 amino acids. CDR1 and CDR2 (germline): SNHLY, FYNNEI. Germline trimming cut 6 bases from V and 6 bases from J; bases unmatched to any gene: 3. DNA for the CDR3: TGTGCCAGCAGGCCCAGGGGGCCTGAAGCTTTCTTT. Translated, it gives CASRPRGPEAFF.

The V call is TRBV5-1, the J call TRBJ2-6; D possibly corresponds to TRBD1 (5 bases). V was shortened by 1 base and J by 0 bases, with 14 bases between the two germline ends. This CDR3 is 18 amino acids long. Germline V lookup: CDR1 SGHRS, CDR2 YFSETQ. The CDR3 here is CASSLSQGGFSGANVLTF. The CDR3 region has the DNA TGCGCCAGCAGCTTGAGTCAGGGTGGATTCTCTGGGGCCAACGTCCTGACTTTC.